The TCR beta chain described here comes from a study of blood T cell repertoires in COVID-19. Libraries were prepared by immunoSEQ multiplex PCR; TCRdb keeps only in-frame clonotypes and omits some of them. The sample lists about 26,000 clones; around 90% were seen once. Sequencing was carried out using peripheral blood. The sequence was obtained from a human donor in a cohort sampled during active COVID-19.

CDR3 sequence (DNA): TGTGCCAGCTCACCACCCACCTTAGCGGGAGGAATTGGGGATACGCAGTATTTT. It codes for CASSPPTLAGGIGDTQYF. The chain couples TRBV18 to TRBJ2-3; 10 nucleotides align to TRBD2. Trimming cost V 0 bases and J 6 bases; bases outside gene matches: 12. The CDR3 spans 18 residues. The germline V gene encodes CDR1 KGHSH and CDR2 LQKENI.